The present TCR beta chain was sequenced within a study of read filtering for tumor transcriptome and immune sequencing. Across the study: Transcriptome libraries were built from DNase-treated RNA.

This library used about 360 ng RNA and molecular barcoded adaptors spanning alpha/delta and beta/gamma chains. In TCRdb, the reads were re-called with MiXCR into one record per CDR3 protein. The repertoire holds about 62,000 distinct CDR3 sequences, with approximately 18% as singletons. General study findings and limits: IR-seq captured clonotypes deeper and more reliably than RNA-seq.

The V gene's germline CDR1 is DFQATT and CDR2 SNEGSKA (reference sequence). The CDR3 loop spans 17 amino acids. The junction had 14 bases not matched to a gene; V was cut back by 7 bases and J by 0 bases. This clonotype was picked up many times. As yet, its antigen is unknown. Every patient had bone marrow sampled while the disease was active. J is TRBJ2-1 and V is TRBV20-1, with 8 bases fitting TRBD2. The sequence was obtained from a donor at least 40 years old with multiple myeloma. What was sequenced was a population of CD138-negative cells sorted from bone marrow. CDR3 protein: CSVAGSSGLSSYNEQFF. The CDR3 region has the DNA TGCAGTGTCGCAGGTTCTAGCGGGCTAAGCTCCTACAATGAGCAGTTCTTC.